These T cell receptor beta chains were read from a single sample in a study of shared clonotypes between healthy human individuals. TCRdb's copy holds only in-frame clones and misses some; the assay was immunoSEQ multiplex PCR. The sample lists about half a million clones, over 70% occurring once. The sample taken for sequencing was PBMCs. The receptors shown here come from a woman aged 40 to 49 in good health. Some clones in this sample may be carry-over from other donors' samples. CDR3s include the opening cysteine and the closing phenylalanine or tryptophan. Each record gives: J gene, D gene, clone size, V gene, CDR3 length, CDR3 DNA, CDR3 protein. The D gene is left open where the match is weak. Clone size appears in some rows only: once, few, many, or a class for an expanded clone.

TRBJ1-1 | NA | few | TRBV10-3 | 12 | TGTGCCATCAGTGATTGGAACACTGAAGCTTTCTTT | CAISDWNTEAFF
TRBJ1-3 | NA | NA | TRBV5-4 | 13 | TGTGCCAGCAGCTCAGGGTACGGAAACACCATATATTTT | CASSSGYGNTIYF
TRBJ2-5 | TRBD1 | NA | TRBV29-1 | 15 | TGCAGCGTTGGCCAGACAGGGGATAAGATCGAGACCCAGTACTTC | CSVGQTGDKIETQYF
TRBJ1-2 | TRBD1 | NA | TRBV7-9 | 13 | TGTGCCAGCAGCTTTGCCGGGACAGGGGATTGCACCTTC | CASSFAGTGDCTF
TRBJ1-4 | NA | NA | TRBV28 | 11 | TGTGCCACCCGGACGTACGAAAAACTGTTTTTT | CATRTYEKLFF
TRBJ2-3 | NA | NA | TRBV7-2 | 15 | TGTGCCAGCAGCTTAGTGGCGGAGCGCACAGATACGCAGTATTTT | CASSLVAERTDTQYF
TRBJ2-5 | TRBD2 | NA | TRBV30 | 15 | TGTGCCTGGGGGCGACTAGCGGGAGGTGCAGAGACCCAGTACTTC | CAWGRLAGGAETQYF
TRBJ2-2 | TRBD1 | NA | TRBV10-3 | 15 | TGTGCCACCAATGGGGGACAGGGGTGGACCGGGGAGCTGTTTTTT | CATNGGQGWTGELFF
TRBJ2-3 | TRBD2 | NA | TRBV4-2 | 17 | TGTGCCAGCAGCCAAGCCCGACTAGCGGGGGACACAGATACGCAGTATTTT | CASSQARLAGDTDTQYF
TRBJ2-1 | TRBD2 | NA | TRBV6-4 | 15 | TGTGCCAGCAGTGGGACTAGCGGGACCGGGGATGAGCAGTTCTTC | CASSGTSGTGDEQFF
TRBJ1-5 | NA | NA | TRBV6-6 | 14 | TGTGCCAGCAGTTACTCGAGGGGAGAGCAGCCCCAGCATTTT | CASSYSRGEQPQHF
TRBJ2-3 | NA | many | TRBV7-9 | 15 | TGTGCCAGCAGCTTACGGGACACCCGCACAGATACGCAGTATTTT | CASSLRDTRTDTQYF
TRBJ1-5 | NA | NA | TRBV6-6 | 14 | TGTGCCAGCACCCCCGGTGGGGGGTATCAGCCCCAGCATTTT | CASTPGGGYQPQHF
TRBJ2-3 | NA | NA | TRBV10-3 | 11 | TGTGCCATCAGTGGGGGAGATACGCAGTATTTT | CAISGGDTQYF
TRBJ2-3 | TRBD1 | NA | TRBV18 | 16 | TGTGCCAGCTCACTTTACGGACAGGGAGGCACAGATACGCAGTATTTT | CASSLYGQGGTDTQYF
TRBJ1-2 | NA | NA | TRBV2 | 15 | TGTGCCAGCAGGATCTCAGGAGCCCCCGGCTATGGCTACACCTTC | CASRISGAPGYGYTF